This T cell receptor beta chain was recovered during a study of spatial heterogeneity in lung cancer (dated by TCRdb to the late 2010s). In the study overall: Beta-chain transcripts were consistently detected in greater numbers than alpha-chain transcripts, which likely reflects a higher abundance of beta-chain transcripts. In tumor regions, TCR transcript counts showed a strong correlation with a T cell transcriptional module score derived from matched bulk RNA-seq. In the raw uncorrected reads, each unique combination of TCR and UMI appeared more than ten times on average. In non-small cell lung cancer, the study quantitatively compared TCR alpha and beta repertoires across several tumor regions, matched nontumor lung, and blood. The study linked features of the TCR repertoire to counts of nonsynonymous mutations, which were determined by whole-exome sequencing of tumor tissue. At surgery, both alpha and beta chains were TCR-sequenced in about 200 tumor regions, approximately 64 matched nontumor lung samples and some 60 PBMC samples. Broader findings and caveats from the paper: Estimated TCR-seq coverage of tumor T cells was only roughly 7% for alpha chains and 13% for beta chains. Confirming at a functional level the hypothesis that regional TCRs recognize regional mutations was considered to require additional single-cell paired TCR alpha and beta sequencing. Counts of ubiquitous and regional expanded TCRs were found to correlate with counts of ubiquitous and regional nonsynonymous mutations, respectively. The tumor nonsynonymous mutation count correlated with the number of expanded intratumoral alpha and beta TCRs.

Including the terminal cysteine and phenylalanine, the CDR3 comprises 15 residues. The CDR3 DNA has 45 bases and is translated from base 1. The germline V gene (reference sequence) yields DFQATT for CDR1 and SNEGSKA for CDR2. V is shortened by 6 bases, J by 1 base, and the region joining them spans 15 bases. The time point label here, explained by the study, means: sample taken at primary tumor resection. Samples were obtained from 70 to 85 patients with early-stage, untreated non-small cell lung cancer from the lung TRACERx cohort. Without any cell sorting, TCR sequencing was performed on whole RNA extracted either from tumor and nontumor lung tissue or from cryopreserved PBMC samples. Patients were selected for TCR sequencing only if sufficient RNA was available from at least two tumor regions. A lung pathologist reviewed the tumor and adjacent nontumor lung specimens before the specimens were selected.

This clonotype was counted ten times or more. Its antigen is unknown. The record has no base qualities; no much larger clone is one base away. The method was 5' RACE. Sequencing instrument: NextSeq 500. In the TCR library protocol, a unique molecular identifier was attached to each TCR cDNA molecule so that PCR and sequencing errors could be corrected. The authors processed their data as follows. TCR identification, UMI-based error correction and CDR3 extraction were all carried out with Decombinator tools. TCRs above a frequency of 2 per 1,000, corresponding to the top 1% of the tumor frequency distribution, were defined as expanded. Expanded tumor TCRs were classed as regional if statistically deemed absent (corrected P<0.05) from at least one tumor region, otherwise ubiquitous. Each repertoire was subsampled 100 times to 5,000 TCRs, after which Renyi diversity was computed with the R vegan package. To build CDR3 similarity networks, amino acid triplet string-kernel similarity was used, and CDR3s were connected when their pairwise similarity was above 0.82. The public sequencing data were trimmed at Q25 with fastp and processed into clonotypes with MiXCR by TCRdb, which kept only in-frame beta chains. When rows share a CDR3 protein, they turn into one entry using the most common DNA and genes. These V and J calls originate from TCRdb's pipeline instead of the authors' own analysis. Recorded for this sample are about 12,000 distinct CDR3 sequences; roughly 7% of them occurred a single time. Of the sample, around 3% falls within the top ten clones.

Here the chain combines TRBV20-1 and TRBJ2-2, with TRBD1 tentatively as D gene (5 bases match). The source was lung tumor tissue, collected at surgery. The receptor comes from a female donor with early-stage non-small cell lung cancer. The CDR3 protein: CSANDRRKNTGELFF. The sequenced DNA: TGCAGTGCAAATGACAGAAGAAAGAACACCGGGGAGCTGTTTTTT.